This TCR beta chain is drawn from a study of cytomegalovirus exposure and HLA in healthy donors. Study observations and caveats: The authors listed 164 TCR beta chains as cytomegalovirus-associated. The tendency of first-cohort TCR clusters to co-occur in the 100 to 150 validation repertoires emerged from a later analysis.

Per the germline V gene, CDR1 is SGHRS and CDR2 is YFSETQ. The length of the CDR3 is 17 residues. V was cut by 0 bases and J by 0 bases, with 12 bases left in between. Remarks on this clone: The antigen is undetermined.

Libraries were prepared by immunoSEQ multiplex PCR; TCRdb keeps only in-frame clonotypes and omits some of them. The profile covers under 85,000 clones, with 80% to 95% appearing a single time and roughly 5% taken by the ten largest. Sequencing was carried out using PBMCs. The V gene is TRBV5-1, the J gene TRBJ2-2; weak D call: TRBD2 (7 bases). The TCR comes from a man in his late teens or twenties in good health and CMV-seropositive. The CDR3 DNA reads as TGCGCCAGCAGCTTGGAGGGGGGGCCCGCGAACACCGGGGAGCTGTTTTTT. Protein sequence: CASSLEGGPANTGELFF.